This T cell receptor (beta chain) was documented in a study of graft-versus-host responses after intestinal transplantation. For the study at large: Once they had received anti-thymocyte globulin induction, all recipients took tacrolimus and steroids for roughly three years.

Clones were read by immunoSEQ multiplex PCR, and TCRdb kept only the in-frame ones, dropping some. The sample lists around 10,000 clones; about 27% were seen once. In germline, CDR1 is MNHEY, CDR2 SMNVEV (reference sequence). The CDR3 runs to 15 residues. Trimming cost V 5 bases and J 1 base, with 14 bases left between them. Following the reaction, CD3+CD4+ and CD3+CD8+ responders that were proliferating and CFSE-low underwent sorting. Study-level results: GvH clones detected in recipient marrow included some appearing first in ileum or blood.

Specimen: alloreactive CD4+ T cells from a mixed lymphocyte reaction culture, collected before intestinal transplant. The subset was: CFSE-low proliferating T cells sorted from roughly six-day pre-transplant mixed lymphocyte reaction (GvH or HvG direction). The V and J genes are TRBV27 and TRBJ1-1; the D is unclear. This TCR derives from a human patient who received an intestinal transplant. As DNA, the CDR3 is TGTGCCAGCAGTCCTTGGCGGTTGGGGAACACTGAAGCTTTCTTT. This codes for CASSPWRLGNTEAFF.